One and the same sample provided the 10 T cell receptor beta chains below, sequenced in a study of T cell repertoires in aging, cancer and after chemotherapy. Peripheral blood genomic DNA, not sorted cells or RNA, was the template. A mixed TRB-A/B primer pool amplified rearranged TRB by multiplex touch-down PCR. TCRdb used MiXCR to reprocess the multiplex PCR reads, holding one entry per CDR3 protein. The sample lists approximately 20,000 distinct CDR3 sequences, roughly two fifths occurring once. Sample: blood. These receptors were taken from a human donor with a solid tumor.

By its share, this clonotype is medium-sized. The chain carries TRBV5-6 and TRBJ2-3; TRBD2 agrees at 8 bases. Germline CDR1 and CDR2: SGHDT and YYEEEE. CDR3 length equals 16 residues. Trimming removed 0 bases from V and 3 bases from J; junction bases left unmatched: 6. CDR3 residues: CASSLGAGERTDTQYF. Written as DNA, the CDR3 is TGTGCCAGCAGCTTGGGAGCGGGAGAGAGGACAGATACGCAGTATTTT. Combining the CDR3 with reference TRBV5-6 and TRBJ2-3 gives the whole variable domain DAGVTQSPTHLIKTRGQQVTLRCSPKSGHDTVSWYQQALGQGPQFIFQYYEEEERQRGNFPDRFSGHQFPNYSSELNVNALLLGDSALYLCASSLGAGERTDTQYFGPGTRLTVL.

This clonotype was counted between two and nine times. This chain joins TRBV6-2 or TRBV6-3 and TRBJ1-2, with D tentatively TRBD1 (6 bases). CDR3 size: 14 residues. Germline lookup yields CDR1 MNHEY and CDR2 SVGEGT. V shed 10 bases and J shed 3 bases, with 18 bases lying between them. This chain's CDR3 is CATTRRGGDYGYTF. Written as DNA, the CDR3 is TGTGCCACAACCCGTCGGGGGGGCGACTATGGCTACACCTTC.

This clonotype turned up a few times. This sequence joins TRBV18 and TRBJ2-3, with TRBD2 matching over 8 bases. The CDR3 has 17 amino acids. Unmatched junction bases numbered 6, after V lost 0 bases and J lost 1 base. Germline V gene sequence: CDR1 KGHSH, CDR2 LQKENI. DNA of the CDR3: TGTGCCAGCTCACCACCTGCGGGAGGAGGTGGCACAGATACGCAGTATTTT. Its protein is CASSPPAGGGGTDTQYF.

The chain employs TRBV6-2 or TRBV6-3 and TRBJ1-2; D is perhaps TRBD1 (5 bases). The CDR3 spans 12 residues. V lost 6 bases and J lost 7, with 12 bases in between. CDR1 is MNHEY and CDR2 is SVGEGT in the germline V gene. Here the CDR3 reads CASSPGTAGYTF. The CDR3 DNA follows: TGTGCCAGCAGCCCCGGGACGGCTGGCTACACCTTC.

Only a few counts were recorded for this clonotype. This CDR3 is CASSALQYNYGYTF. CDR3 DNA: TGTGCCAGCAGTGCATTACAGTATAACTATGGCTACACCTTC. The rearrangement joins TRBV6-5 to TRBJ1-2; D gene unclear. CDR3 length: 14 residues. Trimming removed 5 bases at V and 1 base at J, with 11 bases between. Per the germline V gene, CDR1 is MNHEY and CDR2 is SVGAGI.

J is TRBJ2-7 and V is TRBV18; D gene unclear. Germline values: CDR1 KGHSH, CDR2 LQKENI. V was trimmed by 2 bases and J by 0 bases, leaving 8 bases between them. The length of the CDR3 is 14 residues. CDR3 region: CASSPLATSYEQYF. Written as DNA, the CDR3 is TGTGCCAGCTCACCATTGGCGACCTCCTACGAGCAGTACTTC.

This clonotype was found a few times. The chain uses TRBV19 and TRBJ1-1; 7 positions agree with TRBD1. The V segment lost 5 bases and the J segment 0 bases; nucleotides outside the gene matches: 9. The CDR3 loop spans 16 amino acids. In germline, CDR1 is LNHDA, CDR2 SQIVND (reference sequence). CDR3 bases: TGTGCCAGTAGTCCAGACAGGGACCGCTTGAACACTGAAGCTTTCTTT. It translates to CASSPDRDRLNTEAFF. Full variable domain (remainder filled in from reference TRBV19 and TRBJ1-1): DGGITQSPKYLFRKEGQNVTLSCEQNLNHDAMYWYRQDPGQGLRLIYYSQIVNDFQKGDIAEGYSVSREKKESFPLTVTSAQKNPTAFYLCASSPDRDRLNTEAFFGQGTRLTVV.

The gene calls are TRBV6-1 and TRBJ2-5, with no clear D. The CDR3 totals 14 residues. Germline lookup yields CDR1 MNHNS and CDR2 SASEGT. Trimming took off 4 bases at V and 5 bases at J, with 14 bases between the two ends. The CDR3 DNA reads TGTGCCAGCAGTGGACGTGCGTCTTCGGAGACCCAGTACTTC. Translating gives CASSGRASSETQYF.

The V and J genes are TRBV28 and TRBJ1-3; no firm D call. CDR1 and CDR2 from the germline V gene are MDHEN and SYDVKM. V dropped 3 bases and J dropped 0 bases, with 6 bases sitting between them. The CDR3 spans 14 residues. Written as DNA, the CDR3 is TGTGCCAGCAGTTTTGCCCTCTCTGGAAACACCATATATTTT. Protein sequence: CASSFALSGNTIYF. Full variable domain (missing parts from reference TRBV28 and TRBJ1-3): DVKVTQSSRYLVKRTGEKVFLECVQDMDHENMFWYRQDPGLGLRLIYFSYDVKMKEKGDIPEGYSVSREKKERFSLILESASTNQTSMYLCASSFALSGNTIYFGEGSWLTVV.

By share, this clonotype counts as medium-sized. The chain recombines TRBV29-1 with TRBJ2-3, with no clear D. The CDR3 is 13 residues long. The germline CDR1 and CDR2 sequences are SQVTM and ANQGSEA. V was shortened by 4 bases and J by 0 bases, with 8 bases between the two germline ends. CDR3 sequence reads: CSVVRVSTDTQYF. CDR3 in DNA: TGCAGCGTTGTCCGGGTGAGCACAGATACGCAGTATTTT.